This T cell receptor beta chain was documented in a study of CD8+ T cells in alopecia areata (dated by TCRdb to 2016 to 2019). Study-level background: Treated patients were enrolled in an open-label pilot trial of oral tofacitinib, 5 to 10 mg twice daily, for moderate-to-severe alopecia areata. Patients received tofacitinib for 6 to 18 months and were then followed off drug for 6 months to check for delayed response and recurrence. The SALT score, which quantifies the percentage of affected scalp surface area, was used to measure disease severity in treated patients. The study used high-throughput TCRbeta sequencing to examine T cell clonal expansion in alopecia areata, in both the C3H/HeJ mouse model and human patients. On the human side, TCRbeta sequencing was run on scalp tissue and on sorted CD4+ and CD8+ peripheral blood T cells from healthy controls and from alopecia areata patients with either patchy or totalis/universalis disease. Biopsies were taken from tofacitinib-treated patients at baseline and at 4 and 24 weeks of treatment, and a later scalp biopsy was taken in several of the tofacitinib-treated patients. Clonality in the scalp was compared among normal scalp (n=4), patchy alopecia areata scalp (n=8), and alopecia totalis/universalis scalp (n=8). RNA came from the PAXgene miRNA kit for fixed scalp, the miRNeasy kit for PBMCs, and the RNeasy kit for mouse skin. immunoSEQ multiplex PCR using 35 Vbeta forward primers and 13 Jbeta reverse primers was used to amplify TCRbeta CDR3 regions. The paper's findings and limits, for the study overall: Unlike mouse skin, where gammadelta T cells dominate, normal human skin contains resident alphabeta T cells that get sequenced too, which complicates analysis of the scalp TCR repertoire. During tofacitinib treatment, many expanded lesional clones remained in scalp and blood, and this persistence may partly explain relapse after treatment is stopped. Because the treated cohort was small and had just a single nonresponder, larger studies are needed to establish links between baseline CD8+ expansion and response. Compared with mice, TCR sequences shared between patients were less clear, possibly partly because of HLA diversity across the patient population. Compared with normal scalp, lesional scalp had higher clonality and more expanded CD8+ clones, particularly in alopecia totalis/universalis, a pattern that suggests antigenic drive. Tofacitinib significantly lowered scalp clonality and the number of expanded CD8+ clones among the top 100 scalp clones.

The germline V gene (reference sequence) supplies CDR1 MNHNY and CDR2 SVGAGI. V and J are trimmed by 2 bases and 1 base, and the gene matches miss 5 bases of the junction. The CDR3 contains 16 residues, cysteine and phenylalanine counted. Just the 48-base CDR3 DNA is kept, in frame starting at base 1. Worth noting for this clone: Its binding antigen is unknown. It has no much larger one-base neighbor in the sample; base qualities were not kept.

This sample's treatment or condition label indicates: oral pan-JAK inhibitor, 5-10 mg twice daily. Peripheral blood and lesional scalp punch biopsies were obtained from patients with alopecia areata. PBMCs were isolated by density centrifugation and stained for CD3, CD4 and CD8, after which CD4+ and CD8+ T cells were sorted on a FACSAria. The library relied on the immunoSEQ multiplex PCR assay. RNA was extracted from all samples and reverse transcribed into cDNA, which served as template for TCR sequencing. SuperScript III was used to make first-strand cDNA, primed with a 2:1 mix of oligo-dT and random hexamers. Amplification bias was assessed with a synthetic immune receptor repertoire, and residual bias was removed computationally. From the authors' description of their analysis: Raw reads were preprocessed to remove errors, and CDR3 was defined according to IMGT conventions as the region from the conserved cysteine to phenylalanine. Clonality was computed by normalizing Shannon entropy by log2 of the number of productive unique TCRs and subtracting the result from 1. CD4 or CD8 identity of scalp clones was inferred by cross-referencing scalp TCRbeta sequences with sorted blood CD4 and CD8 repertoires. Held by TCRdb, this immuneACCESS table contains in-frame sequences only and omits some clones. Under half of the omission traces to an unresolved V gene where checked; the cause of the rest is unknown. That table supplies the V and J calls and clone size; D and trimming were determined from the DNA. Across this sample there are roughly 190,000 clones, with 50% to 70% seen only once. Approximately 1.4% of the sample is held by the ten biggest clonotypes.

The TCR was taken from a human donor with alopecia areata. This receptor chain uses TRBV6-6 and TRBJ1-5, and 7 junction bases match TRBD1. The sample here was CD4+ T cells sorted from blood, taken between weeks 47 and 50, from a patient treated with tofacitinib. The bases are TGTGCCAGCAGTTACACCGGGACAGCCAGCAATCAGCCCCAGCATTTT. Translated, it reads CASSYTGTASNQPQHF.